This T cell receptor (beta chain) was identified in a study of control samples from healthy donors and cancer patients. V was shortened by 2 bases and J by 1 base, with 14 bases between the two germline ends. The CDR3 is 16 amino acids. Germline V gene sequence: CDR1 MGHRA, CDR2 YSYEKL. TCRdb's table, derived via immunoSEQ multiplex PCR, lists solely in-frame clones and lacks some. The sample includes about 250,000 clones, roughly 87% of them seen just once. The V and J genes are TRBV4-1 and TRBJ1-1; a possible D gene is TRBD1 (6 bases). The sample taken for sequencing was PBMCs. This TCR came from a woman aged 55-70 years with lung cancer. The CDR3 DNA reads TGCGCCAGCAGCCAACCCCTGACAGGAAAGAACACTGAAGCTTTCTTT. Protein: CASSQPLTGKNTEAFF.